Following are 28 T cell receptor beta chains from one sample sequenced in a study of cytomegalovirus exposure and HLA in healthy donors. In the PCR, 60 Vbeta and 13 Jbeta primers were used. The assay was immunoSEQ multiplex PCR, and TCRdb's table has in-frame clones only and misses some. The sample records almost 200,000 clones, more than 75% being singletons. Sequences were obtained from PBMCs. The source is a male donor in good health and CMV-seropositive.

The chain recombines TRBV18 with TRBJ2-5; D not certain. The CDR3 is 12 amino acids. Germline V lookup: CDR1 KGHSH, CDR2 LQKENI. Trimming stripped 3 bases from V and 5 bases from J, with 7 bases between. CDR3 sequence (DNA): TGTGCCAGCTCACCCGAACTTGAGACCCAGTACTTC. Translating it yields CASSPELETQYF.

The gene calls are TRBV15 and TRBJ2-7; 10 positions agree with TRBD1. This CDR3 comprises 14 residues. The germline V gene has CDR1 LNHNV and CDR2 YYDKDF (reference sequence). V lost 1 base and J lost 3; bases outside the gene matches: 0. The DNA for the CDR3 is TGTGCCACCAGCAGAGGGACAGGGGGCTACGAGCAGTACTTC. Amino acids: CATSRGTGGYEQYF.

CDR3 nucleotide sequence: TGTGCCAGCTGCCGATCTAGCGGGAACACCGGGGAGCTGTTTTTT. Protein product: CASCRSSGNTGELFF. The chain has TRBV28 and TRBJ2-2; 7 nucleotides match TRBD2. CDR1 MDHEN and CDR2 SYDVKM come from the germline V gene. This CDR3 contains 15 residues. V lost 8 bases to trimming and J lost 1 base; unmatched junction nucleotides: 7.

Notes on this clone: The junction differs from germline at one of its ends, possibly a read error. This rearrangement joins TRBV7-9 to TRBJ1-1, with D possibly TRBD1 on 6 matching bases. The CDR3 consists of 11 residues. Germline V CDR1 and CDR2: SEHNR, FQNEAQ (reference sequence). CDR3 sequence: CSSSLDREAFF. CDR3 in DNA: TGTTCCAGCAGCTTGGACAGAGAAGCTTTCTTT.

Only a few counts were recorded for this clone. V and J are TRBV7-2 and TRBJ2-7, with D unresolved. The CDR3 has 14 amino acids. CDR1 SGHTA and CDR2 FQGNSA come from the germline V gene. V was clipped by 2 bases and J by 0 bases, with 8 bases between them. The CDR3 coding sequence is TGTGCCAGCAGCTTATTGGGCAGCTCCTACGAGCAGTACTTC. Its protein product is CASSLLGSSYEQYF.

In DNA form, the CDR3 reads TGTGCCAGCAGTTACTCGACGGGGAGGGCAGGCTACGAGCAGTACTTC. Protein: CASSYSTGRAGYEQYF. The gene calls are TRBV6-5 and TRBJ2-7; TRBD2 matches at 7 bases. The CDR3 sequence is 16 residues long. The germline V gene has CDR1 MNHEY and CDR2 SVGAGI. With V trimmed by 0 bases and J by 3 bases, 8 bases remained unmatched.

The V call is TRBV4-2, the J call TRBJ2-7, with TRBD1 matching 9 bases. Germline V gives CDR1 LGHNA, CDR2 YNFKEQ. The CDR3 has 16 amino acids. V lost 1 base and J lost 4; bases outside the gene matches: 8. This CDR3 reads CASSQGGGGQGYEQYF. The CDR3 nucleotides read TGTGCCAGCAGCCAAGGTGGAGGGGGACAGGGATACGAGCAGTACTTC.

The genes are TRBV5-1 and TRBJ1-1; 9 bases line up with TRBD1. The germline CDR1 and CDR2 sequences are SGHRS and YFSETQ. There are 14 residues in the CDR3. V shed 2 bases, J shed 3 bases, and the junction held 2 bases outside the gene matches. Written as DNA, the CDR3 is TGCGCCAGCAGCTTTCGGACAGGGGACACTGAAGCTTTCTTT. It yields the protein CASSFRTGDTEAFF.

The table lists this clone with a count of one. This chain joins TRBV27 and TRBJ1-2; a possible D gene is TRBD1 (6 bases). Between the trimmed V and J ends, which lost 8 bases and 7 bases, there was a span of 11 bases. Germline CDR1 is MNHEY and CDR2 is SMNVEV (reference sequence). This CDR3 has 11 residues. The DNA of the CDR3 is TGTGCCAGCGGCCAGGGGTTTGGCTACACCTTC. This encodes CASGQGFGYTF.

V gene TRBV6-5 combines with J gene TRBJ2-5; TRBD1 aligns across 8 bases. CDR3 size: 15 residues. After removal of 4 bases from V and 2 bases from J, the junction contained 6 bases not matched to a gene. The V gene's germline CDR1 is MNHEY and CDR2 SVGAGI. CDR3 in amino acids: CASSLGQVPQETQYF. The CDR3 nucleotides read TGTGCCAGCAGTTTGGGACAGGTTCCTCAAGAGACCCAGTACTTC.

This rearrangement joins TRBV7-3 to TRBJ2-1, with D uncertain. The CDR3 has 13 residues. Germline V CDR1 and CDR2: SGHTA, FQGTGA. V was trimmed by 5 bases and J by 1 base, leaving 6 bases between them. Written as DNA, the CDR3 is TGTGCCAGCAGCCTGGCTTCCTACAATGAGCAGTTCTTC. Protein product: CASSLASYNEQFF.

This clone has just one count. V usage is TRBV2 and J usage is TRBJ2-5, with 7 bases identical to TRBD2. CDR1 and CDR2 (germline): SNHLY, FYNNEI. V gave up 8 bases and J gave up 7 bases; unmatched junction bases: 13. The CDR3 extends over 14 amino acids. The CDR3 DNA is TGTGCCAGCTCCTATAGCGGGTATCGGGGGACCCAGTACTTC. Its protein is CASSYSGYRGTQYF.

The table lists this clone with a few counts. The CDR3 loop reads CASSLISGGGLEKLFF. Written as DNA, the CDR3 is TGTGCCAGCAGCTTAATATCAGGGGGCGGACTCGAAAAACTGTTTTTT. This sequence joins TRBV5-6 and TRBJ1-4; 8 bases are shared with TRBD1. This CDR3 is built from 16 residues. V was clipped by 2 bases and J by 8 bases; unmatched bases: 11. Germline CDR1 SGHDT, CDR2 YYEEEE.

The V call is TRBV9, the J call TRBJ2-2, with 9 bases that match TRBD2. The CDR3 totals 18 residues. Trimming removed 4 bases from V and 1 base from J; junction bases left unmatched: 11. Germline V gene lookup returns CDR1 SGDLS and CDR2 YYNGEE. The CDR3 region is CASSSRGASGKNTGELFF. The CDR3 nucleotides are TGTGCCAGCAGCTCCCGGGGGGCTAGCGGGAAGAACACCGGGGAGCTGTTTTTT.

The V gene is TRBV30, the J gene TRBJ2-5; the match to TRBD1 covers 10 bases. CDR3 size: 15 residues. Germline trimming cut 0 bases from V and 4 bases from J; bases unmatched to any gene: 5. Germline CDR1 is GTSNPN and CDR2 is SVGIG (reference sequence). The CDR3 nucleotides are TGTGCCTGGAGTGTAGGGACAGGGGTGGGAGAGACCCAGTACTTC. Translated: CAWSVGTGVGETQYF.

The chain combines TRBV19 with TRBJ2-2; 10 nucleotides match TRBD2. CDR1 and CDR2 from the germline V gene are LNHDA and SQIVND (reference sequence). The CDR3 totals 18 residues. The V and J ends lost 1 base and 3 bases, in that order; junction bases with no gene match: 8. The CDR3 here is CASSIGASGGYYTGELFF. As DNA, the CDR3 is TGTGCCAGTAGTATAGGGGCTAGCGGGGGTTACTACACCGGGGAGCTGTTTTTT.

V and J are TRBV9 and TRBJ2-5; TRBD1 matches 7 bases. V lost 3 bases, J lost 4 bases, and 9 bases stayed unmatched. The germline gives CDR1 SGDLS, CDR2 YYNGEE. The CDR3 spans 15 residues. Here the CDR3 reads CASSATPTGSETQYF. The DNA for the CDR3 is TGTGCCAGCAGCGCGACCCCGACAGGGTCAGAGACCCAGTACTTC. The variable domain in full, completed from reference TRBV9 and TRBJ2-5, reads DSGVTQTPKHLITATGQRVTLRCSPRSGDLSVYWYQQSLDQGLQFLIQYYNGEERAKGNILERFSAQQFPDLHSELNLSSLELGDSALYFCASSATPTGSETQYFGPGTRLLVL.

This clone appeared a single time. The chain combines TRBV7-9 with TRBJ1-1; D is uncertain. The CDR3 loop spans 14 amino acids. Per germline, CDR1 SEHNR and CDR2 FQNEAQ (reference sequence). Deletions cut 4 bases from V and 1 base from J, with 10 bases between. For the CDR3, the DNA is TGTGCCAGCAGCTCGATGCGGGCGAACACTGAAGCTTTCTTT. Its protein is CASSSMRANTEAFF.

This clone was recorded at least ten times. V gene TRBV11-2 combines with J gene TRBJ2-1, with D maybe TRBD2 (6 bases). This CDR3 is built from 13 residues. Trimming stripped 5 bases from V and 3 bases from J, with 8 bases between. Germline V gene sequence: CDR1 SGHAT, CDR2 FQNNGV. DNA of the CDR3: TGTGCCAGCAGCCCAGCGGGCTACAATGAGCAGTTCTTC. This encodes CASSPAGYNEQFF.

The V call is TRBV27, the J call TRBJ2-1, with a possible D match to TRBD1 (5 bases). Germline V lookup: CDR1 MNHEY, CDR2 SMNVEV (reference sequence). Trimming stripped 6 bases from V and 6 bases from J, with 18 bases between. This CDR3 contains 15 residues. CDR3 sequence (DNA): TGTGCCAGCAGATACGCCCCTCAGACAGCCAATGAGCAGTTCTTC. The encoded protein is CASRYAPQTANEQFF.

The V and J genes are TRBV11-2 and TRBJ2-5, with 8 bases fitting TRBD2. Germline loops: CDR1 SGHAT, CDR2 FQNNGV. Losses at the gene ends were 5 bases for V and 4 bases for J; bases not matched to a gene: 6. The CDR3 loop spans 14 amino acids. Here the CDR3 reads CASSRPGLGETQYF. The CDR3 region has the DNA TGTGCCAGCAGCAGACCGGGACTAGGAGAGACCCAGTACTTC.

This clone is a singleton in its sample. J is TRBJ1-2 and V is TRBV27; possibly TRBD1 for D (5 bases). CDR1 MNHEY and CDR2 SMNVEV come from the germline V gene (reference sequence). CDR3 size: 13 residues. Trimming stripped 2 bases from V and 7 bases from J, with 11 bases between. CDR3 amino acids: CASSLGAPGGYTF. The CDR3 DNA sequence: TGTGCCAGCAGTTTAGGGGCGCCGGGTGGCTACACCTTC.

The rearrangement joins TRBV15 to TRBJ1-1; a possible D gene is TRBD1 (5 bases). Trimming stripped 1 base from V and 1 base from J, with 16 bases between. From germline, CDR1 is LNHNV and CDR2 YYDKDF (reference sequence). The CDR3 length is 17 residues. The CDR3 region is CATSRGGGNVGNTEAFF. The CDR3 DNA reads as TGTGCCACCAGCAGAGGGGGGGGTAATGTTGGGAACACTGAAGCTTTCTTT.

This rearrangement joins TRBV7-2 to TRBJ2-5, with TRBD1 as a possible D gene (5 bases). The germline CDR1 and CDR2 sequences are SGHTA and FQGNSA. The CDR3 runs to 15 residues. Trimming stripped 1 base from V and 4 bases from J, with 13 bases between. The CDR3 sequence is CASSLEGVLRETQYF. DNA of the CDR3: TGTGCCAGCAGCTTAGAAGGGGTGTTGCGAGAGACCCAGTACTTC.

This clone was counted between two and nine times. The gene calls are TRBV6-9 and TRBJ1-5, with D possibly TRBD1 on 5 matching bases. The CDR3 consists of 15 residues. In germline, CDR1 is MNHGY, CDR2 SVAAGI. Trimming removed 9 bases at V and 6 bases at J, with 21 bases between. The CDR3 spells CARIYLGQESQPQHF. The CDR3 bases are TGTGCCAGAATTTACCTGGGGCAGGAAAGTCAGCCCCAGCATTTT.

The chain links TRBV5-1 to TRBJ1-2, with 7 bases matching TRBD1. The CDR3 covers 14 residues. V was clipped by 0 bases and J by 4 bases; unmatched bases: 3. CDR1 and CDR2 from the germline V gene are SGHRS and YFSETQ. CDR3 protein: CASSLGGQSYGYTF. DNA for the CDR3: TGCGCCAGCAGCTTGGGGGGACAGAGCTATGGCTACACCTTC.

The rearrangement links TRBV30 to TRBJ2-7, with a weak D call TRBD1 (6 bases). This CDR3 comprises 18 residues. The germline V and J ends were trimmed by 2 bases and 0 bases, with 23 bases remaining between them. Germline V gene sequence: CDR1 GTSNPN, CDR2 SVGIG (reference sequence). The CDR3 sequence: CAWSSLSVKGHSSYEQYF. The CDR3 region has the DNA TGTGCCTGGAGTTCCCTGTCCGTCAAGGGACATTCCTCCTACGAGCAGTACTTC.

The chain has TRBV5-1 and TRBJ2-5, with TRBD1 matching 7 bases. The trim removed 7 bases at V and 2 bases at J, leaving 8 bases unmatched. Germline V CDR1 and CDR2: SGHRS, YFSETQ. This CDR3 region has 14 residues. In DNA, the CDR3 is TGCGCCAGCGGACGACAGGGTCGGCAAGAGACCCAGTACTTC. This gives the protein CASGRQGRQETQYF. Looking up the rest from reference TRBV5-1 and TRBJ2-5 gives the full variable domain: KAGVTQTPRYLIKTRGQQVTLSCSPISGHRSVSWYQQTPGQGLQFLFEYFSETQRNKGNFPGRFSGRQFSNSRSEMNVSTLELGDSALYLCASGRQGRQETQYFGPGTRLLVL.